The clone carrying this T cell receptor beta chain has a count of ten or more. Its antigen is still unknown. The data originate from a study of T cells after yellow fever vaccination. Findings of the study overall: A large majority of primary-vaccination clones showed up again after the booster (roughly 95% CD4, 75% to 90% CD8).

TCRdb recomputed calls from the 5' RACE reads with MiXCR, one row per CDR3 protein. The repertoire consists of 100,000 to 150,000 distinct CDR3 sequences, with 6% to 8% occurring once and the leading ten covering approximately 2.7%. The clonotype was recovered from a man between 18 and 35 years old who received the YFV17D yellow fever vaccine. Sequenced material: CD4+ T cells sorted from PBMCs, taken more than 8 days after the first yellow fever vaccination.

In DNA, the CDR3 is TGTGCCAGCAGTTACTCCTATTCCTACGAGCAGTACTTC. Residues: CASSYSYSYEQYF. This chain joins TRBV6-6 and TRBJ2-7; no firm D call. V lost 0 bases and J 1 base, leaving 4 bases between the germline ends. Germline CDR1 is MNHNY and CDR2 is SVGAGI (reference sequence). CDR3 size: 13 residues.